This T cell receptor (beta chain) was recovered during a study of blood T cell repertoires in COVID-19. Background on the study: PBMCs, B-cell-depleted T cells, or T cells provided the cDNA or gDNA that made up the material.

Some clones are missing from TCRdb's copy, which holds only in-frame ones; the method was immunoSEQ multiplex PCR. Seen here are about 270,000 clones, about 87% observed once, and the top ten hold roughly 4%. The germline V gene has CDR1 MNHEY and CDR2 SMNVEV (reference sequence). Trimming left V 4 bases short and J 1 base short, with 14 bases between. CDR3 length: 16 amino acids. Sequencing used peripheral blood. The chain couples TRBV27 to TRBJ2-4; no reliable D call. The clonotype was recovered from a man aged 55-75 years who had recovered from COVID-19. The CDR3 is CASSSQRTEAKNIQYF. The CDR3 DNA sequence: TGTGCCAGCAGTTCCCAACGCACAGAGGCCAAAAACATTCAGTACTTC.